This TCR beta chain was identified during a study of CD8 T cells in Susac syndrome (dated by TCRdb to about 2019). For context, the study as a whole: Repertoire sequencing was used to test whether CD8+ T cell activation and differentiation in Susac syndrome was antigen driven. Beyond this particular receptor, the publication reports: The study acknowledged that relatively few individuals were included in the TCR sequencing and HLA analysis.

Peripheral blood CD8+ and CD4+ T cells from healthy donors, Susac syndrome patients and multiple sclerosis patients were profiled by high-throughput TCR beta sequencing. Healthy donors were age- and sex-matched controls. CD8+ TEMRA cells were enriched by FACS, while bulk CD8+ and CD4+ T cells were purified by magnetic negative isolation. Blood was collected in EDTA tubes and processed within 24 hours, with PBMCs isolated through density gradient centrifugation. PBMCs intended for TCR sequencing were frozen in liquid nitrogen and were later thawed in a 37 degrees C water bath. A purity of at least 90% was achieved for sorted or isolated CD4+, CD8+ and CD8+ TEMRA cells. Between the V and J ends, shortened by 1 base and 4 bases respectively, the junction contains 6 bases. The germline V gene (reference sequence) provides CDR1 SEHNR and CDR2 FQNEAQ. The CDR3 measures 13 amino acids from cysteine to phenylalanine. Only CDR3 DNA is held: 39 bases, read in frame from base 1.

RNA was extracted using the RNeasy kit, and roughly 0.45 to 1 microgram was reverse transcribed with random hexamers. The immunoSEQ multiplex PCR assay, which covers 54 Vbeta and 13 Jbeta segments, was used to amplify TCR beta CDR3 regions. Bias from PCR amplification was corrected by using a synthetic template baseline for primer optimization and for computational correction. In the authors' own workflow: Reads were assigned to V, D and J genes according to IMGT and analyzed in immunoSEQ Analyzer, with only productive sequences retained. Clonality was computed as one minus Shannon entropy normalized by log2 of the number of productive unique sequences. Public and private clones were assessed among the 100 most prevalent clones of each patient and control. A clone was defined as Susac-specific if it was absent from the healthy and MS cohorts, from some 980 published viral clones and from other ImmuneACCESS disease sequences. TCRdb trimmed the raw reads at Q25, called clones with MiXCR and kept productive beta chains. Duplicate CDR3 protein sequences are folded into a single record with the most common DNA and genes. These V and J calls rely on TCRdb rather than the paper's analysis. For this sample there are approximately 190,000 distinct CDR3 sequences; 90% to 95% appear just once. The ten largest clones take up 0.1% of the sample.

A note on this clonotype: Its antigen is still unknown. No base qualities exist here, and no much larger clone lies one base off it.

The receptor chain draws on TRBV7-9 and TRBJ2-3, with the D gene call left open. This clonotype was sampled from a human donor in good health. The sequenced sample consisted of CD4+ T cells from PBMCs. The bases are TGTGCCAGCAGCTTAGATGGATCAGATACGCAGTATTTT. Its translation reads: CASSLDGSDTQYF.